The 27 T cell receptor beta chains below all came from one sample that was sequenced in a study of blood T cells in healthy people across ages. A second PCR, run for about 7 to 11 cycles, used a sample-barcoded 5' primer plus a J-beta primer mix. One entry per CDR3 protein results from TCRdb running MiXCR on the 5' RACE reads. The table lists some 930,000 distinct CDR3 sequences, 29% of them singletons. This sample was shared with a second study, whose subject was T cells of mothers and their children.

The source material was blood. These receptors originate from a woman between 40 and 50 years old in good health.

The genes are TRBV6-5 and TRBJ2-1; tentative D call: TRBD2 (5 bases). CDR3 size: 15 residues. V was clipped by 2 bases and J by 10 bases, with 18 bases between them. Germline CDR1 MNHEY, CDR2 SVGAGI. CDR3 DNA sequence: TGTGCCAGCAGTTACCGGAGGTTAGAAGGAAACGAGCAGTTCTTC. Its protein product is CASSYRRLEGNEQFF.

This clonotype was recorded a few times. The genes are TRBV5-5 and TRBJ2-1, with a tentative D call TRBD1 (5 bases). The V end was cut by 4 bases, the J end by 4 bases, with 27 bases between. Germline V lookup: CDR1 SGHKS, CDR2 YYEKEE (reference sequence). This CDR3 has 19 amino acids. CDR3: CASSRGYGRGSRQYNEQFF. In DNA, the CDR3 is TGTGCCAGCAGCCGAGGATACGGAAGGGGTTCTCGACAATACAATGAGCAGTTCTTC. The complete variable domain, with remaining parts taken from reference TRBV5-5 and TRBJ2-1, reads DAGVTQSPTHLIKTRGQQVTLRCSPISGHKSVSWYQQVLGQGPQFIFQYYEKEERGRGNFPDRFSARQFPNYSSELNVNALLLGDSALYLCASSRGYGRGSRQYNEQFFGPGTRLTVL.

With regard to this clonotype: A much larger clone differs by one base, so this may be a read error. This sequence joins TRBV7-2 and TRBJ1-2; no clear D. Germline CDR1 SGHTA, CDR2 FQGNSA. The CDR3 runs 15 residues. Trimming left V 4 bases short and J 4 bases short, with 16 bases between. CDR3 nucleotide sequence: TGTGCCAGCAGCTCCCGACGGGAGAGGAGCTATGGCTACACCTTC. It specifies CASSSRRERSYGYTF.

This clonotype was observed a handful of times. The J gene is TRBJ1-1, the V gene TRBV7-8; the match to TRBD1 covers 8 bases. Germline CDR1 and CDR2: SGHVS and FQNEAQ. The trim removed 6 bases at V and 0 bases at J, leaving 6 bases unmatched. This CDR3 is built from 15 residues. Written as DNA, the CDR3 is TGTGCCAGCAGATCGGGACAGGCCATGAACACTGAAGCTTTCTTT. Residues: CASRSGQAMNTEAFF. The variable domain in full, with the rest retrieved from reference TRBV7-8 and TRBJ1-1, is GAGVSQSPRYKVAKRGQDVALRCDPISGHVSLFWYQQALGQGPEFLTYFQNEAQLDKSGLPSDRFFAERPEGSVSTLKIQRTQQEDSAVYLCASRSGQAMNTEAFFGQGTRLTVV.

This chain uses TRBV2 with TRBJ2-7; TRBD2 might be the D (6 bases). With 6 bases removed from V and 2 bases from J, the gap between germline ends came to 17 bases. The CDR3 runs 15 residues. CDR1 is SNHLY and CDR2 is FYNNEI in the germline V gene. CDR3 sequence reads: CASRAELTGAYEQYF. The DNA for the CDR3 is TGTGCCAGCAGGGCTGAACTAACGGGAGCCTACGAGCAGTACTTC.

This clonotype was detected a few times. This sequence joins TRBV28 and TRBJ2-3; 11 nucleotides line up with TRBD1. The CDR3 sequence is 15 residues long. Germline lookup yields CDR1 MDHEN and CDR2 SYDVKM. Unmatched junction bases numbered 8, after V lost 6 bases and J lost 6 bases. The CDR3 DNA follows: TGTGCCAGCAGCTCAGGACAGGGGGCGCTGGATACGCAGTATTTT. It encodes CASSSGQGALDTQYF.

V and J are TRBV7-2 and TRBJ1-1; TRBD1 aligns across 8 bases. This CDR3 is 17 amino acids long. From germline, CDR1 is SGHTA and CDR2 FQGNSA. V was clipped by 2 bases and J by 4 bases; unmatched bases: 12. The CDR3 nucleotides are TGTGCCAGCAGCTTACGAGACAGGGGCGCGAGAGCCACTGAAGCTTTCTTT. Protein product: CASSLRDRGARATEAFF.

With respect to this clonotype: A much larger clone is a single base away; this may be a read error. This chain uses TRBV28 with TRBJ1-2; 7 bases fit TRBD1. CDR3 length equals 12 residues. In germline, CDR1 is MDHEN, CDR2 SYDVKM. The trim removed 8 bases at V and 9 bases at J, leaving 9 bases unmatched. In nucleotides, the CDR3 is TGTGCCAGCCTTGGACAGGCCCTCAGCTACACCTTC. Protein: CASLGQALSYTF.

The rearrangement uses TRBV29-1 and TRBJ2-1; 11 nucleotides line up with TRBD2. Germline V lookup: CDR1 SQVTM, CDR2 ANQGSEA. Trimming took 2 bases from V and 1 from J; bases not matched to a gene: 7. The CDR3 sequence is 17 residues long. This CDR3 is CSVESVAGGRSYNEQFF. In DNA, the CDR3 is TGCAGCGTTGAATCGGTAGCGGGGGGGCGTTCCTACAATGAGCAGTTCTTC.

On this clonotype: A much larger clone lies one base from this, so it may be a read error. V is TRBV20-1 and J is TRBJ2-7, with a tentative D call TRBD1 (6 bases). Germline V gives CDR1 DFQATT, CDR2 SNEGSKA (reference sequence). The V end was cut by 0 bases, the J end by 2 bases, with 17 bases between. The CDR3 is 16 residues long. DNA of the CDR3: TGCAGTGCTAGAGATTGGTTGGGCAGGGGTACCTACGAGCAGTACTTC. Amino acid sequence: CSARDWLGRGTYEQYF.

Many counts were recorded for this clonotype. The rearrangement joins TRBV5-5 to TRBJ2-1; D unclear. The CDR3 contains 13 residues. Per germline, CDR1 SGHKS and CDR2 YYEKEE (reference sequence). The V end was cut by 4 bases, the J end by 2 bases, with 7 bases between. The CDR3 nucleotides read TGTGCCAGCAGCGATGACACCTACAATGAGCAGTTCTTC. Amino acid sequence: CASSDDTYNEQFF.

This clonotype was counted only a few times. This rearrangement joins TRBV7-8 to TRBJ2-2; no reliable D call. Trimming took 0 bases from V and 8 from J, leaving 7 bases between them. CDR1 SGHVS and CDR2 FQNEAQ come from the germline V gene. The CDR3 is made up of 13 amino acids. The CDR3 nucleotides read TGTGCCAGCAGCTTAGCGCTAGGGGGGGAGCTGTTTTTT. Translation gives CASSLALGGELFF. Full variable domain (remainder filled in from reference TRBV7-8 and TRBJ2-2): GAGVSQSPRYKVAKRGQDVALRCDPISGHVSLFWYQQALGQGPEFLTYFQNEAQLDKSGLPSDRFFAERPEGSVSTLKIQRTQQEDSAVYLCASSLALGGELFFGEGSRLTVL.

The chain joins TRBV7-2 to TRBJ2-5; D call uncertain. V lost 2 bases and J lost 2, with 12 bases in between. CDR1 SGHTA and CDR2 FQGNSA come from the germline V gene. This CDR3 region has 15 residues. The CDR3: CASSLTQVRQETQYF. The CDR3 DNA reads TGTGCCAGCAGCTTAACTCAGGTTCGGCAAGAGACCCAGTACTTC.

Regarding this clonotype: An end of the junction differs from the germline gene, which may be a read error. CDR3 sequence reads: CVIIDPVRSSHEQYF. CDR3 bases: TGTGTCATTATCGACCCGGTCCGAAGCTCCCACGAGCAGTACTTC. V and J are TRBV2 and TRBJ2-7; D not certain. Germline assignment: CDR1 SNHLY and CDR2 FYNNEI. The CDR3 runs 15 residues.

This clonotype was seen a few times. An end of the junction differs from the germline gene, which may be a read error. The CDR3 is CASSSGTSIDTQYF. CDR3 nucleotides: TGCGCCAGCAGCTCCGGGACTAGCATAGATACGCAGTATTTT. The chain has TRBV5-1 and TRBJ2-3; TRBD2 agrees at 9 bases. The CDR3 runs to 14 residues. Germline assignment: CDR1 SGHRS and CDR2 YFSETQ.

This chain joins TRBV13 and TRBJ2-3; D gene ambiguous. Germline V gene data show CDR1 as PRHDT and CDR2 as FYEKMQ (reference sequence). V was pared by 8 bases and J by 4 bases, with 22 bases between. CDR3 size: 16 residues. For the CDR3, the DNA is TGTGCCAGCTCACCAAGGCAGATGCTAAGGGCAGATACGCAGTATTTT. This gives the protein CASSPRQMLRADTQYF.

The chain couples TRBV5-1 to TRBJ2-1, with D unclear. The CDR3 covers 16 residues. Trimming took off 0 bases at V and 0 bases at J, with 10 bases between the two ends. The germline V gene encodes CDR1 SGHRS and CDR2 YFSETQ. CDR3 DNA sequence: TGCGCCAGCAGCTTGGACCCGGGCAACTCCTACAATGAGCAGTTCTTC. This encodes CASSLDPGNSYNEQFF.

This clonotype has only a few counts. The chain is built from TRBV6-2 or TRBV6-3 and TRBJ1-2, with D possibly being TRBD1 (6 bases). V was shortened by 6 bases and J by 4 bases, with 18 bases between the two germline ends. Germline CDR1 MNHEY, CDR2 SVGEGT. CDR3 length equals 15 residues. In nucleotides, the CDR3 is TGTGCCAGCAGGTCCGACAGGTTCGGCGTCTATGGCTACACCTTC. Translated: CASRSDRFGVYGYTF.

The V and J genes are TRBV6-2 or TRBV6-3 and TRBJ2-5; tentatively, D is TRBD2 (5 bases). The CDR3 consists of 12 residues. Between the trimmed V and J ends, which lost 6 bases and 11 bases, there was a span of 16 bases. The V gene's germline CDR1 is MNHEY and CDR2 SVGEGT. The CDR3 reads CASSPPNERQYF. The CDR3 DNA is TGTGCCAGCAGCCCACCCAATGAGCGGCAGTACTTC.

The table lists this clonotype with many counts. The gene calls are TRBV6-1 and TRBJ2-6, with D unresolved. Per the germline V gene, CDR1 is MNHNS and CDR2 is SASEGT. The CDR3 loop spans 15 amino acids. The V end was cut by 3 bases, the J end by 0 bases, with 6 bases between. The CDR3 DNA is TGTGCCAGCAGTGACTGGTTCTCTGGGGCCAACGTCCTGACTTTC. The encoded protein is CASSDWFSGANVLTF.

CDR3 nucleotides: TGTGCCAGTAGTCCTGTAGGGGTCGGGCTGGCCGCTGAAGCTTTCTTT. Protein sequence: CASSPVGVGLAAEAFF. J is TRBJ1-1 and V is TRBV19, with TRBD1 as a possible D gene (5 bases). Germline CDR1 is LNHDA and CDR2 is SQIVND (reference sequence). V gave up 5 bases and J gave up 6 bases, with 22 bases separating them. The CDR3 loop spans 16 amino acids.

To note about this clonotype: One base away lies a much larger clone, so this may be a sequencing read error. The chain combines TRBV6-5 with TRBJ2-5; weak D call: TRBD1 (6 bases). Gene TRBJ2-7 matches the end of the DNA better, so the J call may be wrong. The germline gives CDR1 MNHEY, CDR2 SVGAGI. This CDR3 contains 13 residues. The CDR3 here is CASSYEAGDEQYF. CDR3 sequence (DNA): TGTGCCAGCAGTTACGAAGCAGGGGACGAGCAGTACTTC.

The table lists this clonotype with a few counts. CDR3 amino acids: CASSQDVLTPSYEQYF. The CDR3 region has the DNA TGTGCCAGCAGCCAAGACGTATTGACTCCCTCCTACGAGCAGTACTTC. The chain uses TRBV3-1 and TRBJ2-7; no clear D. There are 16 residues in the CDR3. Trimming left V 0 bases short and J 0 bases short, with 12 bases between. CDR1 and CDR2 from the germline V gene are LGHDT and YNNKEL (reference sequence).

The chain couples TRBV4-1 to TRBJ2-7; D remains ambiguous. This CDR3 comprises 17 residues. CDR1 and CDR2 (germline): MGHRA, YSYEKL. Deletions cut 0 bases from V and 3 bases from J, with 18 bases between. The CDR3 region has the DNA TGCGCCAGCAGCCAAGAGCCCCGCGGAATCAAGGTCTACGAGCAGTACTTC. It is translated as CASSQEPRGIKVYEQYF.

In its sample, this clonotype was seen a few times. This chain joins TRBV20-1 and TRBJ2-3; TRBD2 is a possible D gene (6 bases). CDR1 is DFQATT and CDR2 is SNEGSKA in the germline V gene (reference sequence). Trimming shortened V by 0 bases and J by 6 bases, and 13 bases separated the two germline ends. The length of the CDR3 is 14 residues. CDR3 protein: CSARDLRGMDTQYF. DNA of the CDR3: TGCAGTGCTAGAGATCTACGGGGGATGGATACGCAGTATTTT.

This chain links TRBV4-1 with TRBJ2-1; perhaps TRBD1 as D (5 bases). V lost 1 base, J lost 7 bases, and 17 bases lay in between. Germline V gene lookup returns CDR1 MGHRA and CDR2 YSYEKL. The CDR3 has 16 residues. The CDR3 here is CASSQVGHSSGNEQFF. For the CDR3, the DNA is TGCGCCAGCAGCCAAGTGGGGCATTCCTCAGGGAATGAGCAGTTCTTC.

This clonotype was counted a few times. The chain employs TRBV19 and TRBJ2-6; 8 bases agree with TRBD2. Per germline, CDR1 LNHDA and CDR2 SQIVND (reference sequence). V dropped 3 bases and J dropped 0; count of bases not matched to a gene: 16. There are 21 residues in the CDR3. As DNA, the CDR3 is TGTGCCAGTAGTATTGCTTTGGCGGGGGGTCGTACTAGCTCTGGGGCCAACGTCCTGACTTTC. The encoded protein is CASSIALAGGRTSSGANVLTF.